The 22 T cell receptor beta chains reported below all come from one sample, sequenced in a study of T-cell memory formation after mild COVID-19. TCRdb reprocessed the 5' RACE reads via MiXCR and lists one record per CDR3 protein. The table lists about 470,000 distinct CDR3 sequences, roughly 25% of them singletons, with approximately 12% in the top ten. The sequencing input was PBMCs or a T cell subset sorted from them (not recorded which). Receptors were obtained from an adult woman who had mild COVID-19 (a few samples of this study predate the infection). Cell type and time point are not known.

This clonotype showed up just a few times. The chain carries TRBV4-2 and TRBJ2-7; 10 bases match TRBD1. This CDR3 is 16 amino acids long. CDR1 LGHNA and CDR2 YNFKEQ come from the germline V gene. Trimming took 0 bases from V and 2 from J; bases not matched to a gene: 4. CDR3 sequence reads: CASSQEPGQGPYEQYF. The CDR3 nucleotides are TGTGCCAGCAGCCAAGAACCGGGACAGGGGCCCTACGAGCAGTACTTC.

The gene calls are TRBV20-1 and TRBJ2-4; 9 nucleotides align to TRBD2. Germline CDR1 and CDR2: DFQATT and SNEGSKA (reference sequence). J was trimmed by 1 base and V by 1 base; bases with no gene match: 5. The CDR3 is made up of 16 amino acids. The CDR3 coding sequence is TGCAGTGCTAGAGTTGCGGGAGGGTATGCCAAAAACATTCAGTACTTC. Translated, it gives CSARVAGGYAKNIQYF.

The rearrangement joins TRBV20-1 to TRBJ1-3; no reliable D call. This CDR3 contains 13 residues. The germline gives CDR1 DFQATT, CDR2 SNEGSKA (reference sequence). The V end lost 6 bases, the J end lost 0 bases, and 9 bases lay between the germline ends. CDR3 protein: CSANSASGNTIYF. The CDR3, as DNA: TGCAGTGCCAACAGTGCCTCTGGAAACACCATATATTTT.

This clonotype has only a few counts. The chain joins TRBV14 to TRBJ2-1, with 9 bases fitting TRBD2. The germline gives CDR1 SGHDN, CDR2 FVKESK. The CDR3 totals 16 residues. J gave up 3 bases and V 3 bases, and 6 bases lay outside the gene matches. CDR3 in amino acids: CASSHGTSGFYNEQFF. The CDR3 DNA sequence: TGTGCCAGCAGCCATGGTACTAGCGGGTTCTACAATGAGCAGTTCTTC.

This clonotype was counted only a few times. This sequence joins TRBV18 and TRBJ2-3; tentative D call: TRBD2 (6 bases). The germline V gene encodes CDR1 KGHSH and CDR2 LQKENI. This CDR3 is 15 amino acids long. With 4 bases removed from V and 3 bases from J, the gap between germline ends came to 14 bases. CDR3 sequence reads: CASSQRRDWTDTQYF. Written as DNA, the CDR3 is TGTGCCAGCTCACAGCGGAGGGATTGGACAGATACGCAGTATTTT.

The CDR3 sequence: CASSVDRWDYEQYF. DNA for the CDR3: TGTGCCAGCAGCGTGGATCGGTGGGACTACGAGCAGTACTTC. The gene calls are TRBV7-9 and TRBJ2-7; D gene unclear. The CDR3 is 14 residues long. In germline, CDR1 is SEHNR, CDR2 FQNEAQ (reference sequence). The V end was cut by 5 bases, the J end by 3 bases, with 14 bases between.

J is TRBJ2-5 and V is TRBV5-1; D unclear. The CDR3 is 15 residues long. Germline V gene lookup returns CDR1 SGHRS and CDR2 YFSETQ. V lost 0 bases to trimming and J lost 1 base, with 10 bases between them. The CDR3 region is CASSLDWPIQETQYF. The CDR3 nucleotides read TGCGCCAGCAGCTTGGATTGGCCGATCCAAGAGACCCAGTACTTC.

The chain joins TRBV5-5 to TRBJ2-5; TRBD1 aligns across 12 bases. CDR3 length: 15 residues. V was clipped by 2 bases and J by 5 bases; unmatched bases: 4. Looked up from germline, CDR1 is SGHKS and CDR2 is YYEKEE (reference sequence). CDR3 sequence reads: CASSFRDRGLETQYF. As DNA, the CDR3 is TGTGCCAGCAGCTTTCGGGACAGGGGGCTGGAGACCCAGTACTTC.

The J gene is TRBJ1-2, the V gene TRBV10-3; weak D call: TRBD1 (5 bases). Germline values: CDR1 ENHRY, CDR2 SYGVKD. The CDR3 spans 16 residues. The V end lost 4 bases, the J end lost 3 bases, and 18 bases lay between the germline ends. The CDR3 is CAISAARAGQDYGYTF. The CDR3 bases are TGTGCCATCAGTGCGGCGAGGGCAGGGCAGGACTATGGCTACACCTTC.

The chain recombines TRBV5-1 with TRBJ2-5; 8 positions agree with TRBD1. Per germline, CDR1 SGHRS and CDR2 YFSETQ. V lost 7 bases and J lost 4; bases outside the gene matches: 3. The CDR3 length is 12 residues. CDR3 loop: CASSTGGETQYF. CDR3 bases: TGCGCCAGCTCAACAGGGGGAGAGACCCAGTACTTC.

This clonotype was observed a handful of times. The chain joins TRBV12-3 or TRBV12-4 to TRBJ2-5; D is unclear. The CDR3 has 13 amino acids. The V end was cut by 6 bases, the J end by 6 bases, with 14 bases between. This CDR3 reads CASSLDGRKTQYF. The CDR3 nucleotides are TGTGCCAGCAGCCTGGACGGACGGAAGACCCAGTACTTC.

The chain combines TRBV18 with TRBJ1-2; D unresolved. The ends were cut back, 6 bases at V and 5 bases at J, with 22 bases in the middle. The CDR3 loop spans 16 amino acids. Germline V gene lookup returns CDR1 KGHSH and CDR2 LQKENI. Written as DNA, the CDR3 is TGTGCCAGCTCCCCCGACGATATGGGAGATCGGTATGGCTACACCTTC. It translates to CASSPDDMGDRYGYTF.

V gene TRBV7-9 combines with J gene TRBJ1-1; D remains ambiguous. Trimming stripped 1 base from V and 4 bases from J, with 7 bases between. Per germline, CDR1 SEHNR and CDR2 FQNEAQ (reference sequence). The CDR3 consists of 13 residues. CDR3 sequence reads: CASSLGITTEAFF. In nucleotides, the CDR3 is TGTGCCAGCAGCTTAGGGATAACCACTGAAGCTTTCTTT. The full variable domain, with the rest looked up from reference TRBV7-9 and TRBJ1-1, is DTGVSQNPRHKITKRGQNVTFRCDPISEHNRLYWYRQTLGQGPEFLTYFQNEAQLEKSRLLSDRFSAERPKGSFSTLEIQRTEQGDSAMYLCASSLGITTEAFFGQGTRLTVV.

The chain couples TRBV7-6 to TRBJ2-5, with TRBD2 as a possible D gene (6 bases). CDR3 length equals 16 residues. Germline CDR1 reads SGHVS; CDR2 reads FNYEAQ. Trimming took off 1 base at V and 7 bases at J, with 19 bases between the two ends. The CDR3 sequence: CASSLESRHLGGTQYF. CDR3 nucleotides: TGTGCCAGCAGCTTAGAGTCCCGACACCTGGGGGGGACCCAGTACTTC. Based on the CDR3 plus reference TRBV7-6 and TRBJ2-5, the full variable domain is GAGVSQSPRYKVTKRGQDVALRCDPISGHVSLYWYRQALGQGPEFLTYFNYEAQQDKSGLPNDRFSAERPEGSISTLTIQRTEQRDSAMYRCASSLESRHLGGTQYFGPGTRLLVL.

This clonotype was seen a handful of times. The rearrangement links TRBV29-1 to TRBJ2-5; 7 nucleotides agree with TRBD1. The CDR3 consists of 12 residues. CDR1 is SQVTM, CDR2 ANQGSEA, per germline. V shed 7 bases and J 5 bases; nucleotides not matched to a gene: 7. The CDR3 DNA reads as TGCAGCGCACAGGGGAATGGGGAGACCCAGTACTTC. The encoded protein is CSAQGNGETQYF.

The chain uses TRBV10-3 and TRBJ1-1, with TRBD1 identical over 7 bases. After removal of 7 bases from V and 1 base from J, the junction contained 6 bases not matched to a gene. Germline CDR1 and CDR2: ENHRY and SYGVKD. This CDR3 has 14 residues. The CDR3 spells CAIMDRWRNTEAFF. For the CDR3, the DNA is TGTGCCATCATGGACAGGTGGAGGAACACTGAAGCTTTCTTT.

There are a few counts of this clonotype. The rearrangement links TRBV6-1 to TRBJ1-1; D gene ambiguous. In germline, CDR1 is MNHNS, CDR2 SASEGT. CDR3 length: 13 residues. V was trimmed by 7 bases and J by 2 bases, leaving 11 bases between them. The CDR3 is CASILVRNTEAFF. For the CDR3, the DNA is TGTGCCAGCATTTTAGTACGCAACACTGAAGCTTTCTTT.

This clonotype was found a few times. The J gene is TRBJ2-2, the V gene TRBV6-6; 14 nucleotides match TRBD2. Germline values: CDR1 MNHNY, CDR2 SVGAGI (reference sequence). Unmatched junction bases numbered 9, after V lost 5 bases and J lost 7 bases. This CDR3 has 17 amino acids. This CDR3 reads CASSGSGLAGEGGELFF. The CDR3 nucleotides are TGTGCCAGCAGTGGTTCGGGACTAGCGGGAGAGGGCGGGGAGCTGTTTTTT.

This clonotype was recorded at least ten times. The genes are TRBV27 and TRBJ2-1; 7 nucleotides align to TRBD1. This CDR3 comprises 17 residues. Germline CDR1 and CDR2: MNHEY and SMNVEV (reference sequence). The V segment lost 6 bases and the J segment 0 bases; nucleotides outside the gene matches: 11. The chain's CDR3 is CASSAGWGQSSYNEQFF. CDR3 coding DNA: TGTGCCAGCAGCGCTGGGTGGGGACAGTCCTCCTACAATGAGCAGTTCTTC.

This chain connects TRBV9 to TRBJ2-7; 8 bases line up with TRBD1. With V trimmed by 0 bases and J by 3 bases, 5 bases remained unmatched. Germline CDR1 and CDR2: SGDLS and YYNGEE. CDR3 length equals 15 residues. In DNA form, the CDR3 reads TGTGCCAGCAGCGTAGCTACAGGGGGTCACTACGAGCAGTACTTC. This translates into CASSVATGGHYEQYF.

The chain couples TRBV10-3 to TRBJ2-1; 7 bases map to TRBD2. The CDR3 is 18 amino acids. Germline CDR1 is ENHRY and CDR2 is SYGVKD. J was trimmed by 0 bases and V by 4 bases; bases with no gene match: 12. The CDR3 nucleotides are TGTGCCATCAGTGGGGCGGGAGTGGGCCGACGCTCCTACAATGAGCAGTTCTTC. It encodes CAISGAGVGRRSYNEQFF.

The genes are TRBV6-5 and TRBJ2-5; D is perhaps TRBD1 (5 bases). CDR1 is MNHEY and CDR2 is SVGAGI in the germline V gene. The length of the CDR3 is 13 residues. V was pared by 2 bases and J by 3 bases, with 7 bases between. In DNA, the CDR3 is TGTGCCAGCAGTTACGGACATAAAGAGACCCAGTACTTC. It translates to CASSYGHKETQYF.